This TCR beta chain was found in a study of OX40 agonist ivuxolimab in advanced cancers. About the research overall: Three patients had partial responses: one hepatocellular carcinoma, two cutaneous melanoma.

Libraries were prepared by immunoSEQ multiplex PCR; TCRdb keeps only in-frame clonotypes and omits some of them. This sample yields some 40,000 clones, of which 85% to 95% are seen a single time; 15% belongs to the top ten. Details on this clone: The antigen is unknown.

V dropped 2 bases and J dropped 2 bases, with 19 bases sitting between them. This CDR3 spans 16 amino acids. The germline gives CDR1 GTSNPN, CDR2 SVGIG (reference sequence). Study-wide points: Average numbers of expanded clones were greater in CD8+ T cells than in CD4+.

The sample here was CD4+ or CD8+ T cells sorted from blood, taken in a trial of the OX40 agonist ivuxolimab. The rearrangement joins TRBV30 to TRBJ2-7; tentative D call: TRBD1 (6 bases). The receptor was derived from an adult with an advanced solid tumor such as melanoma, head and neck, liver or kidney cancer. The CDR3 sequence is CAWSSTLGGPTYEQYF. CDR3 in DNA: TGTGCCTGGAGTTCGACCCTAGGGGGACCAACCTACGAGCAGTACTTC.